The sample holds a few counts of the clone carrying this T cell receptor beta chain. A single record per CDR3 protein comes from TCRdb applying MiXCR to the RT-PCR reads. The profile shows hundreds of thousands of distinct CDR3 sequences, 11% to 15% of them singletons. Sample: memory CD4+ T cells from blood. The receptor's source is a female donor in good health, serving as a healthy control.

CDR3 sequence: CSAPPGGSSTDTQYF. The CDR3 DNA follows: TGCAGTGCTCCGCCAGGGGGGAGTAGCACAGATACGCAGTATTTT. This chain uses TRBV20-1 with TRBJ2-3, with D perhaps TRBD1 (7 bases). Between the trimmed V and J ends, which lost 5 bases and 0 bases, there was a span of 15 bases. The germline V gene has CDR1 DFQATT and CDR2 SNEGSKA (reference sequence). The CDR3 sequence is 15 residues long.